The rows below give T cell receptor beta chains drawn from one sample of a study of blood T cell repertoires in COVID-19. Produced via immunoSEQ multiplex PCR; TCRdb's table is partial and in-frame only. The data show more than 200,000 clones, about 85% seen once. Sequenced input: peripheral blood. These receptors originate from a man aged 55 to 70 with acute or convalescent COVID-19. CDR3s include the opening cysteine and the closing phenylalanine or tryptophan. D genes are given only for firm matches. Not every row has a clone size; where given, it reads once, few, many or a size class.

size	D	V	J	DNA	CDR3
NA	NA	TRBV5-1	TRBJ2-5	TGCGCCAGCAGCTCTGGGGAGGGGGTAGGCCAAGAGACCCAGTACTTC	CASSSGEGVGQETQYF
NA	NA	TRBV9	TRBJ1-5	TGTGCCAGCAGCGTAGGGACAGCCACCAATCAGCCCCAGCATTTT	CASSVGTATNQPQHF
NA	TRBD2	TRBV3-1/TRBV3-2	TRBJ2-1	TGTGCCAGCAGCCGCGTCACCAGCGGGGGCAATGAGCAGTTCTTC	CASSRVTSGGNEQFF
NA	NA	TRBV19	TRBJ2-3	TGTGCCAGTAGTATCGTCCGGGACTTCACAGATACGCAGTATTTT	CASSIVRDFTDTQYF
NA	NA	TRBV29-1	TRBJ1-5	TGCAGCGTATCCGTGTCGGCAGGGGCAAATCAGCCCCAGCATTTT	CSVSVSAGANQPQHF
NA	NA	TRBV7-9	TRBJ1-1	TGTGCCAGCAGCTTAAGACAGGTTTCCACTGAAGCTTTCTTT	CASSLRQVSTEAFF
NA	NA	TRBV10-3	TRBJ1-6	TGTGCCATCACCCGTGTCTATAATTCACCCCTCCACTTT	CAITRVYNSPLHF
NA	NA	TRBV1	TRBJ2-3	TGCACCAGCAGCCAAGAAGTTATTAGCTCCACAGATACGCAGTATTTT	CTSSQEVISSTDTQYF
NA	TRBD1	TRBV6-4	TRBJ2-5	TGTGCCAGGGCTAAGGGGACAGGGAACGAGACCCAGTACTTC	CARAKGTGNETQYF
few	NA	TRBV7-9	TRBJ2-3	TGTGCCAGCAGCTTAGGGGCGGGGCGAGGGGCTGCAGATACGCAGTATTTT	CASSLGAGRGAADTQYF
NA	TRBD1	TRBV6-2/TRBV6-3	TRBJ2-7	TGTGCCAGCAGTTACTCCGTTGTGGGACAGGGGGCCTTGGGCTCCTACGAGCAGTACTTC	CASSYSVVGQGALGSYEQYF
NA	TRBD2	TRBV5-1	TRBJ2-5	TGCGCCAGCAGCTTGGACGGGGGAGGGCAGTACCAAGAGACCCAGTACTTC	CASSLDGGGQYQETQYF
NA	NA	TRBV4-2	TRBJ1-5	TGTGCCAGCAGCCAAGATGTAGGGACACGGCAGCCCCAGCATTTT	CASSQDVGTRQPQHF
NA	NA	TRBV7-6	TRBJ1-6	TGTGCCAGCAGCTTAGGCACTAGGAATTCACCCCTCCACTTT	CASSLGTRNSPLHF
once	TRBD2	TRBV4-1	TRBJ2-3	TGCGCCAGCAGCCAAGAGAACCTAGCGGGAGATACAGATACGCAGTATTTT	CASSQENLAGDTDTQYF
NA	NA	TRBV30	TRBJ1-1	TGTGCCTGGAGTGTTGGAGGGTTGAACACTGAAGCTTTCTTT	CAWSVGGLNTEAFF
NA	NA	TRBV28	TRBJ1-1	TGTGCCAGCAGCCCAGGTCCCTTAAACATGAACACTGAAGCTTTCTTT	CASSPGPLNMNTEAFF
NA	NA	TRBV11-2	TRBJ1-3	TGTGCCAGCCCCGAGGGGGGGGGATTTGGAAACACCATATATTTT	CASPEGGGFGNTIYF
NA	NA	TRBV21-1	TRBJ1-5	TGTGCCAGCAGCGCTCCGCCTACAGGGGGTGGTCAGCCCCAGCATTTT	CASSAPPTGGGQPQHF
NA	TRBD2	TRBV2	TRBJ2-1	TGTGCCAGCAGTTCTAGCGGGAGGGCTCCCCTGGTCGGGCAGTTCTTC	CASSSSGRAPLVGQFF
once	NA	TRBV11-3	TRBJ2-2	TGTGCCAGCAGCTCCAGGGCCGGGGAGCTGTTTTTT	CASSSRAGELFF
NA	NA	TRBV2	TRBJ1-2	TGTGCCAGCAGTGAAGCGGAAACAGGGTATTTTGGCTACACCTTC	CASSEAETGYFGYTF
once	NA	TRBV9	TRBJ1-2	TGTGCCAGCAGCCGAGGGGGGGCTAACTATGGCTACACCTTC	CASSRGGANYGYTF
NA	TRBD1	TRBV11-1	TRBJ1-1	TGTGCCAGCAGCTCGCCGGGGACAGGGAACACTGAAGCTTTCTTT	CASSSPGTGNTEAFF
NA	NA	TRBV10-3	TRBJ2-7	TGTGCCATCAGTGAGTCGGGTCAGGACGAGCAGTACTTC	CAISESGQDEQYF
few	NA	TRBV4-1	TRBJ1-6	TGCGCCAGCAGCCAAGATCGAACAGGGATATATAATTCACCCCTCCACTTT	CASSQDRTGIYNSPLHF
NA	TRBD1	TRBV10-2	TRBJ2-7	TGCGCCAGCAGTCCTTTACAGGGGGCGCATAACGAGCAGTACTTC	CASSPLQGAHNEQYF
NA	NA	TRBV19	TRBJ1-3	TGTGCCAGTAGTATGGGGGCAGCTGGAAACACCATATATTTT	CASSMGAAGNTIYF
once	NA	TRBV11-2	TRBJ2-7	TGTGCCAGCAGCTGGACTGACAAGGGAGCCTACGAGCAGTACTTC	CASSWTDKGAYEQYF
NA	TRBD1	TRBV19	TRBJ2-7	TGTGCCATGACAGGGGAGGTATCCTACGAGCAGTACTTC	CAMTGEVSYEQYF
NA	TRBD2	TRBV30	TRBJ2-1	TGTGCCTGGAGTGGGCTAGCGGGGGACAATGAGCAGTTCTTC	CAWSGLAGDNEQFF
NA	TRBD2	TRBV7-2	TRBJ2-3	TGTGCCAGCAGCCCGGGGGGACTAGCGGGCACAGATACGCAGTATTTT	CASSPGGLAGTDTQYF
few	NA	TRBV28	TRBJ2-7	TGTGCCAGCAGTTTTGAGACAGCCGGCTCCTACGAGCAGTACTTC	CASSFETAGSYEQYF
NA	TRBD1	TRBV19	TRBJ1-2	TGTGCCAGTAGGGAACAGGGGTTGGGCGGCTACACCTTC	CASREQGLGGYTF
NA	NA	TRBV11-2	TRBJ2-3	TGTGCCAGCAGCAGCTTCCCCCTTGCGGGGAGGCTGTATACGCAGTATTTT	CASSSFPLAGRLYTQYF
once	TRBD1	TRBV11-1	TRBJ2-7	TGTGCCAGCAGTCCATACAGGGGGCGCGACGAGCAGTACTTC	CASSPYRGRDEQYF
few	NA	TRBV18	TRBJ1-1	TGTGCCAGCTCACCAATGTGGGGCGGGGGGAACACTGAAGCTTTCTTT	CASSPMWGGGNTEAFF
NA	NA	TRBV6-5	TRBJ1-5	TGTGCCAGCAGCTGGGATCAAGGAGGTCAGCCCCAGCATTTT	CASSWDQGGQPQHF
once	TRBD1	TRBV2	TRBJ2-5	TGTGCCAGCAGTGAGGAACAGGGGTTGGGCGAGACCCAGTACTTC	CASSEEQGLGETQYF
few	NA	TRBV3-1/TRBV3-2	TRBJ2-2	TGTGCCAGCAGCCAAGACCAGAACACCGGGGAGCTGTTTTTT	CASSQDQNTGELFF